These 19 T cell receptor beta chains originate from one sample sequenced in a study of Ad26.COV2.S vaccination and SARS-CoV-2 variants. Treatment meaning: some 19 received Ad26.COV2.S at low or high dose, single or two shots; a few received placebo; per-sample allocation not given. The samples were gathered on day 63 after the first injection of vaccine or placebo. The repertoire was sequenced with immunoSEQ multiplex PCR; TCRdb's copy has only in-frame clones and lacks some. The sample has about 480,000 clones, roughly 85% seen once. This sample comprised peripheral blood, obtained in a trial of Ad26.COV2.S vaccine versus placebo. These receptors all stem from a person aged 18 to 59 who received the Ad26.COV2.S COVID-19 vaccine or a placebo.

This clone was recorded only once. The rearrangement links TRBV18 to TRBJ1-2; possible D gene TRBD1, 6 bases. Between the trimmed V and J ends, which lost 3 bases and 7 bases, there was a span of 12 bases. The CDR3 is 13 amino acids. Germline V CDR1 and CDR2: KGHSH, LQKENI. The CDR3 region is CASSPDSRAGYTF. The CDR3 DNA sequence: TGTGCCAGCTCACCGGACAGTCGGGCTGGCTACACCTTC.

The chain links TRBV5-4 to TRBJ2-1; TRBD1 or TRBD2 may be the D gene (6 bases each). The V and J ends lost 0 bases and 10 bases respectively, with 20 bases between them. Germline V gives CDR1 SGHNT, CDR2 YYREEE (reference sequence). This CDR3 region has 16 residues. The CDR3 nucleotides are TGTGCCAGCAGCTTGGGAAGTGTGGGGGGCCTGGGGGAGCAGTTCTTC. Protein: CASSLGSVGGLGEQFF.

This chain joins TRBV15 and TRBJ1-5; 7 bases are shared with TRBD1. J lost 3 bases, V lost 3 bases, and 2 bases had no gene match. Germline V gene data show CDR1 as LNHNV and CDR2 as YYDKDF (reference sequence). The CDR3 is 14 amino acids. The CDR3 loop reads CATSRDRLNQPQHF. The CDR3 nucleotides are TGTGCCACCAGCAGGGACAGGCTCAATCAGCCCCAGCATTTT.

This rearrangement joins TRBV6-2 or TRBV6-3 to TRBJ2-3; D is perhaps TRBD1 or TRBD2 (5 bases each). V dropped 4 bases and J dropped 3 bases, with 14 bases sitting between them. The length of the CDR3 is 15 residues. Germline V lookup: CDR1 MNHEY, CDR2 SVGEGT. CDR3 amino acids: CASSSGAVWTDTQYF. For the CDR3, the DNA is TGTGCCAGCAGTTCCGGGGCAGTGTGGACAGATACGCAGTATTTT.

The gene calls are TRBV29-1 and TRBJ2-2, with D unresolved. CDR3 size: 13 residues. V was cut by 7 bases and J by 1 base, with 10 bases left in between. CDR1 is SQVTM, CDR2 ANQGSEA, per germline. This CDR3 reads CSGEERNTGELFF. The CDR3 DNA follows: TGCAGCGGGGAAGAGCGGAACACCGGGGAGCTGTTTTTT.

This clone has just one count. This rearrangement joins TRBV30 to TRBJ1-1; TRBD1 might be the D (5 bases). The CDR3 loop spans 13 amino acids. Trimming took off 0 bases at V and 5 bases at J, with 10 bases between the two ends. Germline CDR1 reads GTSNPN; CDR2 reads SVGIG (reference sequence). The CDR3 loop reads CAWSVLRGTEAFF. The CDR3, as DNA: TGTGCCTGGAGTGTACTCCGGGGGACTGAAGCTTTCTTT.

The CDR3 DNA reads TGTGCCAGCAGCCGGACTAGCGGGACTACCTACAATGAGCAGTTCTTC. Protein sequence: CASSRTSGTTYNEQFF. This sequence joins TRBV3-1 (or the pseudogene TRBV3-2) and TRBJ2-1; 12 bases match TRBD2. V lost 4 bases to trimming and J lost 2 bases; unmatched junction nucleotides: 3. In germline, CDR1 is LGHDT, CDR2 YNNKEL (reference sequence). This CDR3 is built from 16 residues.

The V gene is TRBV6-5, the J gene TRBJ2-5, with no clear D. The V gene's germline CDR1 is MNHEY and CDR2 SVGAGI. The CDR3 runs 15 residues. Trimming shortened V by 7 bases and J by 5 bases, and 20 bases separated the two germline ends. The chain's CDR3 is CASTNRGALGETQYF. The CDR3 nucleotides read TGTGCCAGCACCAACCGAGGTGCCCTCGGGGAGACCCAGTACTTC.

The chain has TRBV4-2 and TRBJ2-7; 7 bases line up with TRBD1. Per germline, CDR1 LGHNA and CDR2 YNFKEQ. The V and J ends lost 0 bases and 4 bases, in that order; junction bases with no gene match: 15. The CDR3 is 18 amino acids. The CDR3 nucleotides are TGTGCCAGCAGCCAAGATCCCCCGGACAGGTCTCGAATGTACGAGCAGTACTTC. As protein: CASSQDPPDRSRMYEQYF.

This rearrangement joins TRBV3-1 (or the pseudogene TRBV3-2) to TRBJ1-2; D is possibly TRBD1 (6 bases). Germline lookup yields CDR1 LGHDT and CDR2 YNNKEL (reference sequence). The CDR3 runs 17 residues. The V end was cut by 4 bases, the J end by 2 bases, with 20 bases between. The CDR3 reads CASSLLAPGHRNYGYTF. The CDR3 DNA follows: TGTGCCAGCAGCCTCCTCGCTCCGGGACACAGGAACTATGGCTACACCTTC.

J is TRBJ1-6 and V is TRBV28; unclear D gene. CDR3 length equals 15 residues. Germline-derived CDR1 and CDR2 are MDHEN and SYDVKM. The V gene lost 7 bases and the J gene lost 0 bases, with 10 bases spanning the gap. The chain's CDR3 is CASIPSSSYNSPLHF. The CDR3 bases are TGTGCCAGCATCCCCAGCAGCTCCTATAATTCACCCCTCCACTTT.

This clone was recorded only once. CDR3 protein: CASSPNRGIYEQYF. CDR3 bases: TGTGCCAGCAGCCCCAATAGGGGTATCTACGAGCAGTACTTC. V is TRBV6-6 and J is TRBJ2-7, with a tentative D call TRBD1 (5 bases). CDR1 MNHNY and CDR2 SVGAGI come from the germline V gene (reference sequence). The V and J ends lost 6 bases and 3 bases respectively, with 15 bases between them. The length of the CDR3 is 14 residues.

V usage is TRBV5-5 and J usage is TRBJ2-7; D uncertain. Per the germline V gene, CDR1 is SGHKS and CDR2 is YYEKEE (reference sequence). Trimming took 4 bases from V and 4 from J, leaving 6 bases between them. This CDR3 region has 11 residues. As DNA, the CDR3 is TGTGCCAGCAGCGCGCGATACGAGCAGTACTTC. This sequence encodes CASSARYEQYF. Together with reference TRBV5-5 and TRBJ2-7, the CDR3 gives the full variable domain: DAGVTQSPTHLIKTRGQQVTLRCSPISGHKSVSWYQQVLGQGPQFIFQYYEKEERGRGNFPDRFSARQFPNYSSELNVNALLLGDSALYLCASSARYEQYFGPGTRLTVT.

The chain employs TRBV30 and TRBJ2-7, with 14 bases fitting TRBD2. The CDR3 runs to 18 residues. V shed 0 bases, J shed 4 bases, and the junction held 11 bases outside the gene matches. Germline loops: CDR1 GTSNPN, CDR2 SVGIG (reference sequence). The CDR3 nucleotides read TGTGCCTGGAGTGTACAGAGGGGGACTAGCGGGAGACGGTACGAGCAGTACTTC. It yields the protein CAWSVQRGTSGRRYEQYF.

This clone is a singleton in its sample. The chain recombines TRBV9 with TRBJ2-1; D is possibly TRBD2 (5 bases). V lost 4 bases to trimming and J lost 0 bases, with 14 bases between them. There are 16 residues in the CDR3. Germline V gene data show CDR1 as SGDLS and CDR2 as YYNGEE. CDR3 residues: CASSPIAYSSYNEQFF. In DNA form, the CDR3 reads TGTGCCAGCAGCCCAATAGCGTATAGCTCCTACAATGAGCAGTTCTTC.

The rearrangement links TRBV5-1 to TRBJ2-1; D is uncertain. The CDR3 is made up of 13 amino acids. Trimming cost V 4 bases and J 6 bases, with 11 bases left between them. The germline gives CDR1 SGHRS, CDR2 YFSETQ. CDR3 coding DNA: TGCGCCAGCAGCCCCCGCCCGGGCAATGAGCAGTTCTTC. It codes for CASSPRPGNEQFF.

The CDR3 DNA reads TGTGCCAGCAAGGCCGAGCCGGGACACTACCGCTCTGGGGCCAACGTCCTGACTTTC. Translating gives CASKAEPGHYRSGANVLTF. J is TRBJ2-6 and V is TRBV7-3; D may be TRBD1 (6 bases). CDR1 is SGHTA and CDR2 is FQGTGA in the germline V gene. This CDR3 contains 19 residues. Trimming removed 7 bases at V and 0 bases at J, with 22 bases between. The entire variable domain, with the rest obtained from reference TRBV7-3 and TRBJ2-6, is as follows: GAGVSQTPSNKVTEKGKYVELRCDPISGHTALYWYRQSLGQGPEFLIYFQGTGAADDSGLPNDRFFAVRPEGSVSTLKIQRTERGDSAVYLCASKAEPGHYRSGANVLTFGAGSRLTVL.

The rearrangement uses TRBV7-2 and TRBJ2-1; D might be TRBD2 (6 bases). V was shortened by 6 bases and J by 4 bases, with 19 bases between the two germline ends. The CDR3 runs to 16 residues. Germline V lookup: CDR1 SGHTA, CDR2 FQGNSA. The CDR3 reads CASRPLLAEAYNEQFF. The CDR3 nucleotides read TGTGCCAGCAGACCCCTTTTAGCGGAAGCATACAATGAGCAGTTCTTC.

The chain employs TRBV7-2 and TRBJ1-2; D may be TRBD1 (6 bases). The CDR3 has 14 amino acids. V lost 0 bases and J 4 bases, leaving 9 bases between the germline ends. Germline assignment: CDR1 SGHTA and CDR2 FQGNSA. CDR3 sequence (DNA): TGTGCCAGCAGCTTAGCCCAGGGGCGCTATGGCTACACCTTC. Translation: CASSLAQGRYGYTF.